The T cell receptor beta chain under discussion was sequenced for a study of blood T cell repertoires in COVID-19. Participants, about 18 to 95 years old, spanned around 25 US areas. Cohort 3 recovery required two negative PCRs, clearance, or symptom resolution. Original analysis: How many nucleated cells were present was estimated from reference gene primer amplification. Only in-frame clones appear in the TCRdb table, and some are missing; sequencing was by immunoSEQ multiplex PCR. V, J and clone size are those of that table, while D and trimming were read from the DNA. The sample includes 250,000 to 350,000 clones, about nine tenths of them seen just once. CDR1 is GTSNPN and CDR2 is SVGIG in the germline V gene (reference sequence). The CDR3 contains 13 residues. Trimming at V came to 6 bases and at J to 7 bases, leaving 6 bases not matched to a gene.

This TCR was recovered from a woman in her twenties or thirties who had recovered from COVID-19. The source material was PBMCs or T cells enriched from blood (not recorded which). The rearrangement joins TRBV30 to TRBJ1-4; 9 bases fit TRBD1. Here the CDR3 reads CACRQGGGEKLFF. The CDR3, as DNA: TGTGCCTGTAGACAGGGGGGAGGTGAAAAACTGTTTTTT.